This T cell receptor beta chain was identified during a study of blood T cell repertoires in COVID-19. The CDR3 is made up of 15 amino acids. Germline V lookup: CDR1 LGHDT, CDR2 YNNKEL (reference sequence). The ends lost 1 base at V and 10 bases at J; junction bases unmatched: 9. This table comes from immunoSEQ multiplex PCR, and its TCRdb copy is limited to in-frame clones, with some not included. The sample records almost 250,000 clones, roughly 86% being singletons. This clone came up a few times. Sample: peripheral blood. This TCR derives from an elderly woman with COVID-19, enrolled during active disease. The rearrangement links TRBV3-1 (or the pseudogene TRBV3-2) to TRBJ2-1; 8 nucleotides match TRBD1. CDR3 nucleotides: TGTGCCAGCAGCCAAGGGGGGGCAGGGGGCTACGAGCAGTTCTTC. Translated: CASSQGGAGGYEQFF.